These T cell receptor beta chains were read from a single sample in a study of cytotoxic CD8 clonotypes in ibrutinib-treated CLL. The table came from immunoSEQ multiplex PCR; TCRdb's copy has only in-frame clones and leaves some out. Of fewer than 90,000 clones in the sample, 86% were seen once. The sequencing here drew on PBMCs, taken before ibrutinib treatment. The receptors originated from a human donor with chronic lymphocytic leukemia. CDR3s include the opening cysteine and the closing phenylalanine or tryptophan. The D gene is left open where the match is weak. Some rows have no size entry. The others give once, few or many, or a class for an expanded clone.

TRBV5-4,14,-,-,TRBJ2-1,CASSFLTGRREQFF,TGTGCCAGCAGCTTTTTAACAGGGAGACGGGAGCAGTTCTTC
TRBV6-5,16,-,TRBD2,TRBJ2-7,CASSSGLALPSNEQYF,TGTGCCAGCAGTTCCGGACTAGCCCTGCCGTCGAACGAGCAGTACTTC
TRBV27,17,-,TRBD2,TRBJ2-1,CASSAGLAGQTYNEQFF,TGTGCCAGCAGTGCGGGACTAGCGGGCCAAACCTACAATGAGCAGTTCTTC
TRBV7-9,15,-,TRBD1,TRBJ2-1,CASSLNRGRYNEQFF,TGTGCCAGCAGCTTAAACAGGGGCCGGTACAATGAGCAGTTCTTC
TRBV19,15,once,-,TRBJ1-2,CASSILGATNYGYTF,TGTGCCAGTAGTATATTAGGGGCTACTAACTATGGCTACACCTTC
TRBV10-1,13,-,-,TRBJ2-7,CASSEIVGGEQYF,TGCGCCAGCAGTGAAATCGTAGGTGGCGAGCAGTACTTC
TRBV5-1,15,-,-,TRBJ1-1,CASSLAGGRSTEAFF,TGCGCCAGCAGCTTGGCCGGGGGAAGGAGCACTGAAGCTTTCTTT
TRBV10-3,17,-,TRBD2,TRBJ2-3,CAISESGLAGATDTQYF,TGTGCCATCAGTGAGTCCGGACTAGCGGGAGCCACAGATACGCAGTATTTT
TRBV7-3,13,-,-,TRBJ2-2,CASSATGTGELFF,TGTGCCAGCAGCGCTACAGGCACCGGGGAGCTGTTTTTT
TRBV29-1,11,-,-,TRBJ2-5,CSMRSRETQYF,TGCAGCATGAGGAGTCGAGAGACCCAGTACTTC
TRBV30,13,-,-,TRBJ1-5,CAWSYQDGQPQHF,TGTGCCTGGAGTTATCAAGACGGTCAGCCCCAGCATTTT
TRBV6-4,15,-,TRBD1,TRBJ2-7,CASSAGTGSRYEQYF,TGTGCCAGCAGCGCAGGGACAGGGTCCCGCTACGAGCAGTACTTC
TRBV29-1,14,-,-,TRBJ2-1,CSAERGLGYNEQFF,TGCAGCGCCGAAAGGGGCCTAGGCTACAATGAGCAGTTCTTC
TRBV5-1,13,few,-,TRBJ1-2,CASSLASGSGYTF,TGCGCCAGCAGCTTGGCGAGCGGGTCCGGCTACACCTTC
TRBV9,15,few,TRBD1,TRBJ1-3,CASSTGQPSGNTIYF,TGTGCCAGCAGCACGGGACAGCCCTCTGGAAACACCATATATTTT
TRBV6-1,14,-,TRBD2,TRBJ2-3,CASGLAGVGDTQYF,TGTGCCAGCGGGCTAGCGGGAGTGGGGGATACGCAGTATTTT
TRBV2,15,-,TRBD1,TRBJ1-1,CATPVGQGLNTEAFF,TGTGCCACCCCGGTGGGACAGGGCTTGAACACTGAAGCTTTCTTT
TRBV7-7,13,-,-,TRBJ1-3,CASSLGWGDTIYF,TGTGCCAGCAGCTTGGGATGGGGGGACACCATATATTTT
TRBV19,15,-,-,TRBJ1-1,CASSIASGTNTEAFF,TGTGCCAGTAGTATAGCATCAGGGACGAACACTGAAGCTTTCTTT
TRBV5-1,15,-,-,TRBJ2-7,CASSLVYDPTYEQYF,TGCGCCAGCAGCTTGGTCTATGACCCTACCTACGAGCAGTACTTC
TRBV19,14,-,TRBD1,TRBJ1-2,CASSITGGTYGYTF,TGTGCCAGTAGTATCACAGGGGGTACTTATGGCTACACCTTC
TRBV7-2,15,-,TRBD2,TRBJ2-1,CASSLASGRMNEQFF,TGTGCCAGCAGCTTAGCCAGCGGGAGAATGAATGAGCAGTTCTTC
TRBV6-1,17,once,-,TRBJ2-7,CASSERVQTLPSYEQYF,TGTGCCAGCAGTGAACGGGTACAGACGTTACCCTCCTACGAGCAGTACTTC
TRBV6-1,15,-,-,TRBJ2-3,CASSGLRQFSDTQYF,TGTGCCAGCAGTGGCCTAAGACAGTTCTCGGATACGCAGTATTTT
TRBV7-9,12,-,-,TRBJ1-1,CASNLDVREAFF,TGTGCCAGCAATCTCGACGTACGTGAAGCTTTCTTT
TRBV27,14,once,-,TRBJ2-7,CASSLTGVIYEQYF,TGTGCCAGCAGTCTGACCGGGGTTATTTACGAGCAGTACTTC
TRBV7-2,15,-,-,TRBJ2-7,CASSSTLGRSSEQYF,TGTGCCAGCAGCTCAACCCTCGGCAGGTCATCCGAGCAGTACTTC
TRBV27,16,-,-,TRBJ1-5,CASSLFAPIENQPQHF,TGTGCCAGCAGCCTATTTGCCCCCATTGAAAATCAGCCCCAGCATTTT
TRBV20-1,11,-,-,TRBJ1-2,CSAEDTYGYTF,TGCAGTGCGGAGGATACCTATGGCTACACCTTC
TRBV6-6,14,-,-,TRBJ2-7,CASSYKGSSYEQYF,TGTGCCAGCAGTTACAAAGGAAGCTCCTACGAGCAGTACTTC
TRBV7-9,13,-,-,TRBJ1-1,CASSLAQGVEAFF,TGTGCCAGCAGCTTAGCCCAAGGAGTTGAAGCTTTCTTT
TRBV7-2,11,once,-,TRBJ1-1,CASSFGTEAFF,TGTGCCAGCAGCTTCGGCACTGAAGCTTTCTTT
TRBV7-9,17,once,-,TRBJ1-2,CASSSKGRTGVGYGYTF,TGTGCCAGCAGCTCTAAGGGCCGGACCGGTGTGGGCTATGGCTACACCTTC
TRBV5-1,14,-,-,TRBJ2-7,CASSVESTVSEQYF,TGCGCCAGCAGCGTAGAATCTACAGTTAGCGAGCAGTACTTC
TRBV5-4,17,-,TRBD1,TRBJ1-1,CASSLGGTGSAVTEAFF,TGTGCCAGCAGCTTGGGGGGGACAGGGTCGGCGGTCACTGAAGCTTTCTTT
TRBV6-1,14,-,TRBD2,TRBJ2-3,CASSLAGSTDTQYF,TGTGCCAGCAGCCTAGCGGGCAGCACAGATACGCAGTATTTT
TRBV28,15,-,-,TRBJ2-7,CASSLLQGFGYEQYF,TGTGCCAGCAGCCTATTACAGGGTTTTGGCTACGAGCAGTACTTC
TRBV9,14,once,TRBD1,TRBJ1-1,CASSVDGQGAEAFF,TGTGCCAGCAGCGTAGACGGACAGGGCGCTGAAGCTTTCTTT
TRBV27,17,-,TRBD1,TRBJ1-5,CASGTNDRGHSNQPQHF,TGTGCCAGCGGGACCAATGACAGGGGGCATAGCAATCAGCCCCAGCATTTT
TRBV18,15,-,-,TRBJ2-6,CASRNSDFGANVLTF,TGTGCCAGCCGCAATTCAGATTTTGGGGCCAACGTCCTGACTTTC
TRBV19,16,-,TRBD2,TRBJ2-7,CASSTKGSGRLGEQYF,TGTGCCAGTAGTACTAAAGGTAGCGGGAGATTAGGCGAGCAGTACTTC
TRBV9,15,-,TRBD1,TRBJ2-5,CASSVGPDRAETQYF,TGTGCCAGCAGCGTAGGACCCGACAGGGCAGAGACCCAGTACTTC
TRBV19,15,-,-,TRBJ1-1,CASSIGRTMNTEAFF,TGTGCCAGTAGTATCGGTCGCACGATGAACACTGAAGCTTTCTTT
TRBV2,15,-,TRBD1,TRBJ2-1,CASGQGAHRKCEQFF,TGTGCCAGTGGACAGGGGGCTCATCGTAAGTGCGAGCAGTTCTTC
TRBV5-1,14,few,-,TRBJ2-7,CASSYPDVLYEQYF,TGCGCCAGCAGCTATCCGGACGTTCTCTACGAGCAGTACTTC
TRBV27,16,-,-,TRBJ2-1,CASKSAVGQIYNEQFF,TGTGCCAGCAAATCCGCAGTGGGGCAAATCTACAATGAGCAGTTCTTC
TRBV11-2,12,-,-,TRBJ1-3,CASSLGLNTIYF,TGTGCCAGCAGCTTAGGTTTGAACACCATATATTTT
TRBV2,17,-,-,TRBJ2-7,CASSESLGSESSYEQYF,TGTGCCAGCAGTGAAAGTCTGGGTAGCGAGAGCTCCTACGAGCAGTACTTC
TRBV2,12,-,-,TRBJ2-7,CAIQPGSYEQYF,TGTGCCATCCAACCAGGGTCCTACGAGCAGTACTTC
TRBV19,12,-,TRBD2,TRBJ2-3,CASSLGGDTQYF,TGTGCCAGTAGTCTGGGAGGGGATACGCAGTATTTT